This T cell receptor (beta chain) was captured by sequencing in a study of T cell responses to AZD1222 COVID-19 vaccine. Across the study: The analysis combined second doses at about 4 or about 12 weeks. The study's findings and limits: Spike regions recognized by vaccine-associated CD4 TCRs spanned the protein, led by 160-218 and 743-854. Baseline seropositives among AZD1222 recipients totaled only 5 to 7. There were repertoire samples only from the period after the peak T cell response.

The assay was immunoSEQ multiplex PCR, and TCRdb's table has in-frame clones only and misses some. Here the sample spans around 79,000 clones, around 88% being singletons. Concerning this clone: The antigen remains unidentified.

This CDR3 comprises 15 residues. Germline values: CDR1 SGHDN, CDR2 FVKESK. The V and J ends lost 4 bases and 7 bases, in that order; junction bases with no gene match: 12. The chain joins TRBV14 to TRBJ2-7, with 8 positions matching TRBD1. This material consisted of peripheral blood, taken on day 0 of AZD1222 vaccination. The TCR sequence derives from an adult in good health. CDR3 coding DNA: TGTGCCAGCAGCCCGCGGCGGACAGGGACGGGAGAGCAGTACTTC. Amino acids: CASSPRRTGTGEQYF. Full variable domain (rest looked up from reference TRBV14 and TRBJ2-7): EAGVTQFPSHSVIEKGQTVTLRCDPISGHDNLYWYRRVMGKEIKFLLHFVKESKQDESGMPNNRFLAERTGGTYSTLKVQPAELEDSGVYFCASSPRRTGTGEQYFGPGTRLTVT.